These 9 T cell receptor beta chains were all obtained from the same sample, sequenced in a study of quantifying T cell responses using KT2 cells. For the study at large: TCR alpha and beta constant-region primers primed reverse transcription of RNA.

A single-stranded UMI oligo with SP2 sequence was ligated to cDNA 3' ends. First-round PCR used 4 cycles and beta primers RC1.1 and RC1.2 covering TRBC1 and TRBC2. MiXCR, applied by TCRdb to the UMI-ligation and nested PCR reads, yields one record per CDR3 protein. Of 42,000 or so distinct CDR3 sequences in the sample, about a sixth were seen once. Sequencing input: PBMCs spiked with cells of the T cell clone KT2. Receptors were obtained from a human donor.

DNA for the CDR3: TGTGCCAGCAGCCCCCGCCAACCCCTCCGGGAAGAAAAACTGTTTTTT. Protein sequence: CASSPRQPLREEKLFF. The rearrangement links TRBV3-1 to TRBJ1-4; D gene ambiguous. V lost 4 bases to trimming and J lost 8 bases, with 20 bases between them. This CDR3 region has 16 residues. Germline CDR1 and CDR2: LGHDT and YNNKEL (reference sequence).

The CDR3 loop reads CASSLRHDTNTEAFF. CDR3 coding DNA: TGTGCCAGCAGCCTGCGACACGACACAAACACTGAAGCTTTCTTT. The gene calls are TRBV5-5 and TRBJ1-1; D is uncertain. Germline loops: CDR1 SGHKS, CDR2 YYEKEE (reference sequence). V dropped 4 bases and J dropped 2 bases, with 15 bases sitting between them. CDR3 length: 15 amino acids.

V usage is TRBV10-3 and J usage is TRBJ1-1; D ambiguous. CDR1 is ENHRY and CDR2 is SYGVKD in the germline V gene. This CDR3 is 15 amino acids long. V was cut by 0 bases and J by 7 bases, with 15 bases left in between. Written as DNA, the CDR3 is TGTGCCATCAGTGAGTCACGATCTAACCCCAGTGAAGCTTTCTTT. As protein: CAISESRSNPSEAFF.

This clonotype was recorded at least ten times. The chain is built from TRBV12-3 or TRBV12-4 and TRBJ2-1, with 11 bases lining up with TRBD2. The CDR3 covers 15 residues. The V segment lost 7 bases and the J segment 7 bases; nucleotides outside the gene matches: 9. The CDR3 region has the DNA TGTGCCAGCACCGAAACTAGCGGGAGTCATAATGAGCAGTTCTTC. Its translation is CASTETSGSHNEQFF.

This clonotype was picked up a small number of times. The CDR3 sequence is CASSRRVNKNIQYF. The CDR3 bases are TGTGCCAGCAGTCGGAGGGTAAACAAAAACATTCAGTACTTC. The chain carries TRBV28 and TRBJ2-4; weak D call: TRBD2 (6 bases). Trimming removed 5 bases from V and 3 bases from J, with 11 bases in between. The CDR3 totals 14 residues. CDR1 and CDR2 from the germline V gene are MDHEN and SYDVKM. The full variable domain, completed using reference TRBV28 and TRBJ2-4, is DVKVTQSSRYLVKRTGEKVFLECVQDMDHENMFWYRQDPGLGLRLIYFSYDVKMKEKGDIPEGYSVSREKKERFSLILESASTNQTSMYLCASSRRVNKNIQYFGAGTRLSVL.

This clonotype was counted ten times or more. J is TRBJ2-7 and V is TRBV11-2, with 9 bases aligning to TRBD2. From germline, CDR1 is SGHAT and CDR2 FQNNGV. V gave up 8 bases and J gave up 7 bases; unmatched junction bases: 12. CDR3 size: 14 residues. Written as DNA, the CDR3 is TGTGCCAGCTCCGTAGCGGGAGCCCTCTGGGAGCAGTACTTC. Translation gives CASSVAGALWEQYF.

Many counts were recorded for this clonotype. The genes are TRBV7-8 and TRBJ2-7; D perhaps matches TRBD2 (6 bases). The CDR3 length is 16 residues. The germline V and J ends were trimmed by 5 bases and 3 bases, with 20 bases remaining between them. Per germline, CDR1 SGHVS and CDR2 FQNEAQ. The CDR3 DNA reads TGTGCCAGCAGCGAGATGCGGGGCTTGGGGAACTACGAGCAGTACTTC. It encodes CASSEMRGLGNYEQYF.

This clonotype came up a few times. CDR3 DNA: TGCGCCAGCCACGGGACTAGGATTGACAATGAGCAGTTCTTC. This gives the protein CASHGTRIDNEQFF. V is TRBV5-1 and J is TRBJ2-1; 8 nucleotides align to TRBD2. The ends lost 7 bases at V and 5 bases at J; junction bases unmatched: 8. This CDR3 contains 14 residues. From germline, CDR1 is SGHRS and CDR2 YFSETQ.

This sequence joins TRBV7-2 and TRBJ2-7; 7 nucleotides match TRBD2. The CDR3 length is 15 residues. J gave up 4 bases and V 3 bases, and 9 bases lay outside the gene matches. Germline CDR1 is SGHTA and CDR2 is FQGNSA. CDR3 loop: CASSFRSASGYEQYF. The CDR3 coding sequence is TGTGCCAGCAGCTTCAGGTCCGCTAGCGGTTACGAGCAGTACTTC.